This paragraph reports one T cell receptor (beta chain). What it recognizes is unknown. This entry belongs to a study of T cells in localized non-small cell lung cancer. General study findings and limits: Clonality of T cells reached its maximum in uninvolved adjacent lung, surpassing tumor.

The method was immunoSEQ multiplex PCR; TCRdb's version includes in-frame clones alone and lacks a portion of them. Of around 28,000 clones detected, 94% appear once; the ten largest clones hold around 0.73%. Germline trimming cut 1 base from V and 4 bases from J; bases unmatched to any gene: 9. Germline V gives CDR1 SGHTA, CDR2 FQGNSA. The CDR3 sequence is 18 residues long. The rearrangement links TRBV7-2 to TRBJ1-4, with TRBD1 matching over 10 bases. Sample: peripheral blood, taken before any cancer treatment. The receptor was isolated from a woman between 35 and 75 years old with stage I lung adenocarcinoma. CDR3 sequence reads: CASSLEAGTGAHNEKLFF. The CDR3 DNA reads TGTGCCAGCAGCTTAGAGGCCGGGACAGGGGCGCATAATGAAAAACTGTTTTTT.